A selection of T cell receptor beta chains follows, all from one sample in a study of CD8 T cells in ankylosing spondylitis. TCRdb reanalysed the 5' RACE reads using MiXCR and keeps one entry per CDR3 protein. This sample carries around 150,000 distinct CDR3 sequences, 40% to 50% of them seen once, and the ten largest clones take over 12%. The sample comprised synovial fluid, either unsorted or a sorted T cell fraction (not recorded which). Receptor source: a male donor with ankylosing spondylitis. CDR3s leave out the opening cysteine and the closing phenylalanine or tryptophan. A D gene is named only where the DNA matches it firmly.

TRBV7-2,-,TRBJ2-7,ASSEFGYATYEQY
TRBV29-1,-,TRBJ2-7,SVLRGLEQY
TRBV28,-,TRBJ2-5,ASSLVVPETQY
TRBV4-2,-,TRBJ1-1,ASSPFFILYFNTEAF
TRBV7-8,-,TRBJ2-1,ASSLGGAVSYNEQF
TRBV28,-,TRBJ1-5,ASRLRGGQPQH
TRBV20-1,TRBD1,TRBJ1-1,SARDRENTEAF
TRBV9,-,TRBJ1-6,ASSPRGRNSPLH
TRBV18,TRBD1,TRBJ1-6,ASSPYYKGADSPLH
TRBV14,TRBD1,TRBJ2-7,ASSRTGDIYEQY
TRBV9,-,TRBJ2-2,ASSSRERGRELF
TRBV4-1,-,TRBJ2-7,ASSQGGAGQAYEQY
TRBV12-3/TRBV12-4,-,TRBJ2-1,ASRGDEQF
TRBV4-1,TRBD1,TRBJ2-7,ASSQRPGQYSHSYEQY
TRBV28,-,TRBJ2-7,ASSFRLYEQY
TRBV29-1,-,TRBJ1-2,SVEIGTHYGYT
TRBV28,-,TRBJ1-2,ATPNARENAGYGYT
TRBV15,-,TRBJ2-7,ATSPDTSYEQY
TRBV6-1,-,TRBJ2-1,ASSRTEYNEQF
TRBV2,-,TRBJ1-1,ASSALLAIGSHVRTEAF
TRBV2,-,TRBJ2-6,ASPRGHSGANVLT
TRBV28,-,TRBJ2-1,ASSLSGWRYNEQF
TRBV23-1,-,TRBJ2-2,ASSSREAANTGELF
TRBV27,-,TRBJ1-5,ASSLRPGRYVPQH
TRBV20-1,-,TRBJ2-1,SARSRLVNEQF
TRBV29-1,-,TRBJ2-2,STEGQSTGELF
TRBV10-3,-,TRBJ2-3,AISESLADPDTQY
TRBV5-6,-,TRBJ2-5,ASSLAGSQETQY
TRBV12-3/TRBV12-4,TRBD1,TRBJ2-7,ASSPTGDTSYEQY
TRBV5-1,TRBD1,TRBJ1-2,ASSPWDRSYYGYT
TRBV12-3/TRBV12-4,-,TRBJ1-1,ASSSGSSLGTEAF
TRBV3-1,TRBD1,TRBJ1-2,ASSLRDRDGYT
TRBV28,-,TRBJ2-2,ASSQDGTNTGELF
TRBV29-1,TRBD2,TRBJ2-1,SVGLAGPKPYNEQF
TRBV5-1,-,TRBJ2-1,ASSPITGSAVNEQF
TRBV2,TRBD1,TRBJ1-2,ASGGQNFNYGYT
TRBV20-1,-,TRBJ1-1,SARGTTGSETEAF
TRBV7-9,-,TRBJ1-1,ASKTPGDTEAF
TRBV7-2,-,TRBJ2-7,ASSRGGYSYEQY
TRBV3-1,TRBD1,TRBJ1-4,ASSQDRQGDATNEKLF
TRBV9,-,TRBJ1-5,ASSGGGGGQPQH
TRBV9,TRBD2,TRBJ2-1,ASSFSGYWFNEQF
TRBV4-2,TRBD2,TRBJ2-5,ASSQVGLAGEETQY